These T cell receptor beta chains were read from a single sample in a study of molecular identifiers for immune sequencing clone quantification. One entry per CDR3 protein results from TCRdb running MiXCR on the PCR reads. The top ten hold roughly 0.81% of the sample, which has about half a million distinct CDR3 sequences, about a fifth seen once. The sequenced sample consisted of naive CD8+ T cells from blood, with Jurkat cell RNA spiked in. The receptors come from a human donor in good health. Some libraries in this study had Jurkat cell RNA spiked in. Both conserved end residues are part of each CDR3. Fields, in order: CDR3 length, J gene, V gene, CDR3 protein.

length: 18; J: TRBJ1-5; V: TRBV18; CDR3: CASSARIGTGEQGQPQHF
length: 9; J: TRBJ2-7; V: TRBV30; CDR3: CAVPSEQYF
length: 19; J: TRBJ2-3; V: TRBV7-6; CDR3: CASSLGPGLAGTLTDTQYF
length: 15; J: TRBJ1-4; V: TRBV27; CDR3: CASSLGETEGEKLFF
length: 12; J: TRBJ2-7; V: TRBV6-2/TRBV6-3; CDR3: CASSYTVDEQYF
length: 17; J: TRBJ2-1; V: TRBV7-9; CDR3: CASSSNIAGGTCNEQFF
length: 14; J: TRBJ1-1; V: TRBV9; CDR3: CASSLSGGAAEAFF
length: 15; J: TRBJ1-5; V: TRBV9; CDR3: CASSTDRVLNQPQHF
length: 14; J: TRBJ2-7; V: TRBV7-9; CDR3: CASSPPSVAYEQYF
length: 12; J: TRBJ1-1; V: TRBV2; CDR3: CASSDSRTEAFF
length: 16; J: TRBJ1-1; V: TRBV7-9; CDR3: CASSPDRAQVNTEAFF
length: 16; J: TRBJ2-5; V: TRBV5-1; CDR3: CASSGGQDEGWETQYF
length: 15; J: TRBJ2-7; V: TRBV14; CDR3: CASSQDPPVNYEQYF
length: 14; J: TRBJ2-7; V: TRBV28; CDR3: CASSLSGGFYEQYF
length: 17; J: TRBJ1-6; V: TRBV27; CDR3: CASSPWAGSSYNSPLHF
length: 16; J: TRBJ2-3; V: TRBV29-1; CDR3: CSVVYEGETSTDTQYF
length: 16; J: TRBJ2-3; V: TRBV5-1; CDR3: CASRPRGLNRTDTQYF
length: 13; J: TRBJ2-5; V: TRBV11-3; CDR3: CASSLTGIETQYF
length: 16; J: TRBJ1-6; V: TRBV9; CDR3: CASSPDPGQGNSPLHF
length: 17; J: TRBJ2-7; V: TRBV4-3; CDR3: CASSQGWTGSTGGEQYF
length: 16; J: TRBJ1-5; V: TRBV27; CDR3: CASRPAGECSNQPQHF
length: 16; J: TRBJ1-1; V: TRBV5-6; CDR3: CAGSFPPGTGNTEAFF
length: 13; J: TRBJ2-1; V: TRBV7-9; CDR3: CASSSTIWTEQFF
length: 15; J: TRBJ1-1; V: TRBV7-9; CDR3: CASSSVRGMNTEAFF
length: 14; J: TRBJ2-7; V: TRBV20-1; CDR3: CSARETGIPDEQYF
length: 16; J: TRBJ2-5; V: TRBV6-5; CDR3: CASTDQGLAGQRTQYF